These 15 T cell receptor beta chains came from one sample sequenced in a study of early T cells in non-severe SARS-CoV-2 infection (dated by TCRdb to about 2021). The protocol used for the library was 5' RACE. This sample was sequenced with a NextSeq 500. Clones were called with MiXCR by TCRdb after fastp trimmed the public reads at Q25, and only in-frame beta chains were retained. For every CDR3 protein sequence, its rows merge into one entry that carries the most common genes and DNA. The sample profile shows about 55,000 distinct CDR3 sequences; approximately 13% of them were found once. In total, the top ten clones hold 1.3% to 1.5% of the sample. The sequenced material came from whole blood. Source of these receptors: an adult who was a healthcare worker with PCR-confirmed SARS-CoV-2 infection or an uninfected control (not recorded which).

In its sample, this clonotype was seen many times. V and J are TRBV10-1 and TRBJ1-1; D ambiguous. Trimming removed 3 bases at V and 5 bases at J, with 7 bases between. Germline V CDR1 and CDR2: WNHNN, SYGVQD (reference sequence). This CDR3 is built from 12 residues. CDR3 bases: TGCGCCAGCAGTGACCCGATGACTGAAGCTTTCTTT. Amino acids: CASSDPMTEAFF.

The V and J genes are TRBV20-1 and TRBJ2-4; a possible D gene is TRBD1 (6 bases). Germline CDR1 and CDR2: DFQATT and SNEGSKA (reference sequence). With 5 bases removed from V and 8 bases from J, the gap between germline ends came to 13 bases. This CDR3 spans 12 amino acids. CDR3 loop: CSASTGPDIQYF. CDR3 bases: TGCAGTGCTTCAACAGGGCCGGACATTCAGTACTTC.

This clonotype occurred a few times. The chain links TRBV20-1 to TRBJ1-2; no clear D. Germline V CDR1 and CDR2: DFQATT, SNEGSKA (reference sequence). V lost 6 bases and J lost 8, with 25 bases in between. The CDR3 has 15 residues. The CDR3 sequence: CSAPRPDTAVRGYTF. The CDR3 coding sequence is TGCAGTGCCCCGCGACCCGATACAGCGGTCAGGGGCTACACCTTC.

V usage is TRBV7-2 and J usage is TRBJ1-3; tentatively, D is TRBD1 (5 bases). Germline V gene sequence: CDR1 SGHTA, CDR2 FQGNSA. The V end was cut by 5 bases, the J end by 3 bases, with 20 bases between. The CDR3 sequence is 17 residues long. In DNA form, the CDR3 reads TGTGCCAGCAGCCCTTTGATTGGGGGGTTAAGTGGAAACACCATATATTTT. Amino acid sequence: CASSPLIGGLSGNTIYF.

Many counts were recorded for this clonotype. The V and J genes are TRBV7-3 and TRBJ2-3; D perhaps matches TRBD2 (6 bases). CDR3 size: 13 residues. In germline, CDR1 is SGHTA, CDR2 FQGTGA. Deletions cut 3 bases from V and 6 bases from J, with 10 bases between. The CDR3 region is CASSFGGMDTQYF. In DNA, the CDR3 is TGTGCCAGCAGCTTCGGGGGTATGGATACGCAGTATTTT. Looking up the rest from reference TRBV7-3 and TRBJ2-3 gives the full variable domain: GAGVSQTPSNKVTEKGKYVELRCDPISGHTALYWYRQSLGQGPEFLIYFQGTGAADDSGLPNDRFFAVRPEGSVSTLKIQRTERGDSAVYLCASSFGGMDTQYFGPGTRLTVL.

This sequence joins TRBV12-3 or TRBV12-4 and TRBJ1-2, with a possible D match to TRBD1 (5 bases). CDR3 size: 13 residues. Trimming took off 7 bases at V and 4 bases at J, with 13 bases between the two ends. In nucleotides, the CDR3 is TGTGCCAGCACCCGGGGCTGGCCCTATGGCTACACCTTC. It yields the protein CASTRGWPYGYTF.

The J gene is TRBJ1-2, the V gene TRBV27; tentatively, D is TRBD1 (5 bases). The V and J ends lost 6 bases and 8 bases respectively, with 16 bases between them. The CDR3 is 13 residues long. CDR1 is MNHEY and CDR2 is SMNVEV in the germline V gene (reference sequence). CDR3 bases: TGTGCCAGCAGCTCCACAGGAGCCAAGGGCTACACCTTC. Translating it yields CASSSTGAKGYTF.

In this sample, this clonotype turned up a few times. The junction does not match germline at one end; this may be a read error. The chain employs TRBV7-7 and TRBJ2-5, with D possibly being TRBD1 or TRBD2 (5 bases each). This CDR3 contains 13 residues. The V gene's germline CDR1 is SSHAT and CDR2 FNYEAQ (reference sequence). This CDR3 reads CASSLGVAETQYF. DNA of the CDR3: TGTGCTAGCAGCTTGGGGGTGGCGGAGACCCAGTACTTC.

The rearrangement joins TRBV7-2 to TRBJ2-7; 8 positions agree with TRBD1. CDR3 length: 16 residues. V lost 1 base and J lost 1; bases outside the gene matches: 6. Germline CDR1 is SGHTA and CDR2 is FQGNSA. The CDR3 sequence is CASSLGGWTGSYEQYF. Here the CDR3 DNA reads TGTGCCAGCAGCTTAGGGGGATGGACAGGGTCCTACGAGCAGTACTTC.

V gene TRBV6-5 combines with J gene TRBJ2-6; D unresolved. The V end was cut by 6 bases, the J end by 0 bases, with 12 bases between. The CDR3 is 16 residues long. Germline CDR1 is MNHEY and CDR2 is SVGAGI. The CDR3 here is CASRLGRASGANVLTF. For the CDR3, the DNA is TGTGCCAGCAGGCTCGGACGAGCCTCTGGGGCCAACGTCCTGACTTTC.

This clonotype was seen at least ten times. The chain couples TRBV5-1 to TRBJ2-7; 9 positions agree with TRBD1. There are 13 residues in the CDR3. From germline, CDR1 is SGHRS and CDR2 YFSETQ. V dropped 4 bases and J dropped 4; count of bases not matched to a gene: 3. DNA for the CDR3: TGCGCCAGCAGCGAGACAGGGGGGTACGAGCAGTACTTC. Translating it yields CASSETGGYEQYF.

The J gene is TRBJ2-5, the V gene TRBV12-5, with 8 bases matching TRBD2. CDR3 length: 13 residues. Germline lookup yields CDR1 LGHNT and CDR2 FRNRAP. Trimming cost V 4 bases and J 5 bases; bases outside gene matches: 3. CDR3: CASGSGGQETQYF. In nucleotides, the CDR3 is TGTGCTAGTGGTTCGGGGGGGCAGGAGACCCAGTACTTC.

This clonotype was seen many times. This chain uses TRBV9 with TRBJ2-7; the match to TRBD2 covers 8 bases. V gave up 2 bases and J gave up 5 bases; unmatched junction bases: 9. The CDR3 is 15 residues long. Per the germline V gene, CDR1 is SGDLS and CDR2 is YYNGEE. DNA for the CDR3: TGTGCCAGCAGCGTCGGAGCGGGGGCTGGGGACGAGCAGTACTTC. Translation gives CASSVGAGAGDEQYF.

This clonotype has a handful of counts. The chain joins TRBV19 to TRBJ2-7; D may be TRBD2 (6 bases). The CDR3 loop spans 15 amino acids. V dropped 1 base and J dropped 2 bases, with 12 bases sitting between them. Germline lookup yields CDR1 LNHDA and CDR2 SQIVND (reference sequence). This CDR3 is CASSIALAAAYEQYF. Written as DNA, the CDR3 is TGTGCCAGTAGTATAGCACTAGCTGCGGCCTACGAGCAGTACTTC.

Points on this clonotype: A read error may be the cause here, since a much bigger clone is one base away. The chain combines TRBV6-1 with TRBJ1-5, with a tentative D call TRBD1 (5 bases). CDR3 length equals 15 residues. Trimming stripped 0 bases from V and 5 bases from J, with 11 bases between. Germline loops: CDR1 MNHNS, CDR2 SASEGT. Written as DNA, the CDR3 is TGTGCCAGCAGTGAAGCGGGGGGTTCGGATCAGCCCCAGCATTTT. Translated, it gives CASSEAGGSDQPQHF.